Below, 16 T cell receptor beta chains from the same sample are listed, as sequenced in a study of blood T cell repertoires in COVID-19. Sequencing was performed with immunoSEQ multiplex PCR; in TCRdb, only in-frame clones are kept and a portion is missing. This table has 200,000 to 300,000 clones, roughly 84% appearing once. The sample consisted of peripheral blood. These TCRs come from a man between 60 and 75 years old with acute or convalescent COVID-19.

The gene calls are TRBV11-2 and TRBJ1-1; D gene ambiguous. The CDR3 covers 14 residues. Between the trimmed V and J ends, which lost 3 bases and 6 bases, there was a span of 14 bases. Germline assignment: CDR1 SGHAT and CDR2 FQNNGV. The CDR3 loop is CASSFSGWVAEAFF. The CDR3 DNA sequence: TGTGCCAGCAGCTTTTCAGGCTGGGTCGCTGAAGCTTTCTTT.

CDR3 sequence (DNA): TGCGCCAGCAGCTTGGAGGGGTCCCAGGGATATGGCTACACCTTC. It specifies CASSLEGSQGYGYTF. The V gene is TRBV5-1, the J gene TRBJ1-2; D may be TRBD1 (5 bases). Germline V lookup: CDR1 SGHRS, CDR2 YFSETQ. V was cut by 0 bases and J by 5 bases, with 14 bases left in between. This CDR3 has 15 residues.

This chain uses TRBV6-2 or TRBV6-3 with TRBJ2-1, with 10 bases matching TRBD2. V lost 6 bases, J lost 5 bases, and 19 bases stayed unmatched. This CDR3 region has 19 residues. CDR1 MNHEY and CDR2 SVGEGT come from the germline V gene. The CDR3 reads CASSFRGTSEHSSNNEQFF. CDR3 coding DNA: TGTGCCAGCAGCTTCAGAGGGACTAGCGAACATTCTTCCAACAATGAGCAGTTCTTC.

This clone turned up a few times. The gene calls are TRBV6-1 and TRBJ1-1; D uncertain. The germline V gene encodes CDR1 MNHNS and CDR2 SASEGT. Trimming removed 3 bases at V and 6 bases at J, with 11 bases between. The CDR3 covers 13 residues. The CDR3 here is CASSDRGTPEAFF. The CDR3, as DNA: TGTGCCAGCAGTGACCGAGGAACACCTGAAGCTTTCTTT.

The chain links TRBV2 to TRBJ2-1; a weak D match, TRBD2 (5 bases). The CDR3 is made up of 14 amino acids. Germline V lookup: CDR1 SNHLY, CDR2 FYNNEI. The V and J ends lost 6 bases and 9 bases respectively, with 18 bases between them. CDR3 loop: CASRGLEDYFEQFF. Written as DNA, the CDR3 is TGTGCCAGCAGAGGACTTGAAGACTACTTTGAGCAGTTCTTC.

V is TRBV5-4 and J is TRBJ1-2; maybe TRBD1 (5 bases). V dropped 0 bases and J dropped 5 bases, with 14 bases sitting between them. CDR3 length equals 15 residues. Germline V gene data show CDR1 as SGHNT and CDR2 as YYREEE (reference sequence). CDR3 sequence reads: CASSLEAGSRYGYTF. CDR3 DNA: TGTGCCAGCAGCTTGGAAGCAGGGTCTAGATATGGCTACACCTTC.

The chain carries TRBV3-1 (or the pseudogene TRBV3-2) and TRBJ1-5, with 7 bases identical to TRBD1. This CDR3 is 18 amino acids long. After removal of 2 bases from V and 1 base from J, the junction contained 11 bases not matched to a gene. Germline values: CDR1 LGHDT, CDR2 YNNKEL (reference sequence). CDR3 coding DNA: TGTGCCAGCAGCCAAAGTAGGCAGGGGGAGACGAGCAATCAGCCCCAGCATTTT. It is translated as CASSQSRQGETSNQPQHF.

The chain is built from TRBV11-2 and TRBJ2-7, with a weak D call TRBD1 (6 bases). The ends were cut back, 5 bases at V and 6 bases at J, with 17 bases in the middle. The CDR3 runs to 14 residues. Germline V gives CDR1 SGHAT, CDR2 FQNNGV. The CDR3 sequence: CASSRRGQGSEQYF. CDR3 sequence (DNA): TGTGCCAGCAGCCGAAGAGGGCAGGGGTCCGAGCAGTACTTC. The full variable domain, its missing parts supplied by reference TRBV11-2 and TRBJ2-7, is EAGVAQSPRYKIIEKRQSVAFWCNPISGHATLYWYQQILGQGPKLLIQFQNNGVVDDSQLPKDRFSAERLKGVDSTLKIQPAKLEDSAVYLCASSRRGQGSEQYFGPGTRLTVT.

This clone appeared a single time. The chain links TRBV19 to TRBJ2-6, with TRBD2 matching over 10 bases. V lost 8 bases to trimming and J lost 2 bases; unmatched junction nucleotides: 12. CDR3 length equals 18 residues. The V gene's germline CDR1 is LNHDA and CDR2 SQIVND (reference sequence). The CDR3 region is CASSLLAGVQAGANVLTF. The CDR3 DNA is TGTGCCAGTTCGTTGCTAGCGGGAGTTCAAGCTGGGGCCAACGTCCTGACTTTC.

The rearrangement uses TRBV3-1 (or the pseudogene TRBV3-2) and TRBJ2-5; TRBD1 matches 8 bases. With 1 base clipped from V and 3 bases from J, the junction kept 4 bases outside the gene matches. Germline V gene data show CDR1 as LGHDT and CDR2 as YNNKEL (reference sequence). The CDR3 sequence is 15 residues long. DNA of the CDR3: TGTGCCAGCAGCCAAGCCGGACAGGGAAAAGAGACCCAGTACTTC. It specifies CASSQAGQGKETQYF.

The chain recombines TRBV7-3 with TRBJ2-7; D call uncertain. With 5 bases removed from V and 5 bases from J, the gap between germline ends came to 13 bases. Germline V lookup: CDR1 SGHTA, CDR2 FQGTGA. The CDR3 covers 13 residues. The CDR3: CASSPPLVDEQYF. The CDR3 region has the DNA TGTGCCAGCAGCCCCCCCCTAGTGGACGAGCAGTACTTC.

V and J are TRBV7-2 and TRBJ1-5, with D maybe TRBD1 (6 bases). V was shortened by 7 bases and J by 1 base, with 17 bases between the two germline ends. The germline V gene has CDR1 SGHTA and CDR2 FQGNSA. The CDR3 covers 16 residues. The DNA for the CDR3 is TGTGCCAGCACCTTCGGGGGGGCGGGGAGCAATCAGCCCCAGCATTTT. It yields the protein CASTFGGAGSNQPQHF.

The CDR3 nucleotides read TGTGCCAGCTCAGACAGCCGCTCCTACGAGCAGTACTTC. It yields the protein CASSDSRSYEQYF. The chain recombines TRBV18 with TRBJ2-7; TRBD1 might be the D (5 bases). CDR1 KGHSH and CDR2 LQKENI come from the germline V gene. The CDR3 is made up of 13 amino acids. Trimming pared 5 bases from V and 0 bases from J, leaving 8 bases between.

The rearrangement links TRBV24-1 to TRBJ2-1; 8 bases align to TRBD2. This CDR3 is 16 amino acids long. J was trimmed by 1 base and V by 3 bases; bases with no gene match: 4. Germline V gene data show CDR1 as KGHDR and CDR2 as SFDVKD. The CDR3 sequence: CATSDVSGSSYNEQFF. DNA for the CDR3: TGTGCCACCAGTGATGTCAGCGGGAGTTCCTACAATGAGCAGTTCTTC.

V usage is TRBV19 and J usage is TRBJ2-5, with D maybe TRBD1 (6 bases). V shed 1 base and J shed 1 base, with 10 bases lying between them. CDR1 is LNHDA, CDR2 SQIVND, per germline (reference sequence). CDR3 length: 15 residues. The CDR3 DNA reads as TGTGCCAGTAGTATAGTCCCAGGGGCCCAAGAGACCCAGTACTTC. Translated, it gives CASSIVPGAQETQYF.

The CDR3 DNA reads TGTGCCTGGGGAAGACAGGGGAGGCGTTACAATGAGCAGTTCTTC. This translates into CAWGRQGRRYNEQFF. V is TRBV30 and J is TRBJ2-1, with 8 positions matching TRBD1. Trimming cost V 5 bases and J 4 bases; bases outside gene matches: 10. The CDR3 consists of 15 residues. The germline V gene has CDR1 GTSNPN and CDR2 SVGIG (reference sequence). The whole variable domain, remainder taken from reference TRBV30 and TRBJ2-1, is SQTIHQWPATLVQPVGSPLSLECTVEGTSNPNLYWYRQAAGRGLQLLFYSVGIGQISSEVPQNLSASRPQDRQFILSSKKLLLSDSGFYLCAWGRQGRRYNEQFFGPGTRLTVL.